Given below is one TCR beta chain in context. This clonotype was seen many times. Its antigen is still unknown. Base qualities are not at hand, and no much larger clone is one base apart. The record originates from a study of T cells in Graves' hyperthyroidism and ophthalmopathy (dated by TCRdb to the late 2010s). Study-level background: Peripheral blood was collected at initial diagnosis, before any treatment. A discovery cohort of roughly 100 patients, fewer than 50 with Graves' ophthalmopathy and 57 with stable Graves' hyperthyroidism, was used to find distinguishing TCR V-J signatures. Whether ophthalmopathy could be predicted prospectively was tested in an independent validation cohort made up of under 20 hyperthyroidism patients plus 17 patients who later progressed to ophthalmopathy. The roughly 90 discovery patients were divided at random into training and test sets in a 7:3 ratio. In addition, the study compared T-cell repertoires in thyroid tissue and in blood from roughly six Graves' hyperthyroidism patients. Following sampling, methimazole starting at 30 mg daily was given to hyperthyroidism patients, and high-dose intravenous methylprednisolone was given to ophthalmopathy patients. The paper describes TCR Vbeta CDR3 sequencing of around 140 peripheral blood samples, made up of some 40 ophthalmopathy patients, approximately 76 hyperthyroidism patients and 17 progressor patients. Overall study results and their limits: Most expanded thyroid clonotypes (frequency above 0.001) were also found in blood, which suggests that blood repertoires may mirror thyroid immune responses. Sample size was not statistically predetermined, and blinding of investigators to group allocation was not performed. A 13 V-J signature model separated ophthalmopathy from stable hyperthyroidism, with around 88% sensitivity and approximately 81% specificity in cross-validation and 80%/75% in testing. In validation, the model predicted progression to ophthalmopathy with about 71% sensitivity and approximately 78% specificity, a median of 6.5 months before onset.

Hyperthyroidism patients were newly diagnosed, had a disease duration of under 2 months, and were aged 18 to 65 years. The study excluded patients with uncontrolled infections, other autoimmune diseases, pregnancy or lactation. Diagnoses were established on the basis of clinical symptoms, serum thyroxine and TRAb, thyroid ultrasound, and orbital computed tomography. Blood from progressor patients was drawn when they were first diagnosed with hyperthyroidism, before any ophthalmopathy symptoms appeared. PBMCs were isolated from roughly 10 ml of fresh peripheral blood by Ficoll-Paque density gradient centrifugation. Progressor patients were defined as those initially diagnosed with Graves' hyperthyroidism in whom ophthalmopathy developed during follow-up. Trizol reagent was used to extract total RNA, and RNA quality was then checked on an Agilent 2100 Bioanalyzer. Per the germline V gene, SGHTA is the CDR1 and FQGTGA is the CDR2. V is trimmed back by 0 bases and J by 5 bases, and the junction contains 5 bases that no gene match accounts for. The CDR3, cysteine through phenylalanine, is 16 amino acids long. CDR3 DNA only is kept here, 48 bases in frame from base 1.

TCR beta CDR3 regions were amplified from RNA transcripts. For the first round of RT-PCR on the TCR CDR3, the HTBI primer set was used together with the Qiagen OneStep RT-PCR kit. A second multiplex PCR round built the libraries, followed by size selection and purification. The libraries were sequenced on an Illumina HiSeq2000 using paired-end 100 bp reads. Under the source paper's analysis protocol: Raw data were processed with SOAPnuke, discarding reads with adapters, uncalled bases, mean Phred below 15, or no exact constant-primer or identifier match. COPE v1.2.5 was used to merge the high-quality paired reads, and each unique nucleotide sequence was defined as a clonotype. Clonotypes were aligned to IMGT TRBV, TRBD and TRBJ reference segments using MiTCR v1.1. The analysis included only V-J combinations with a frequency above 0.0001, which together covered 99.2% of the repertoires. A TCS score was defined as the ratio of F50 (clonal expansion) to E x V (chaos), with BLOSUM62-based TCRdist applied between CDR3 peptides within each V-J. Welch's t-statistics and random forest reduced 514 V-J features to roughly 13, which were used in a naive Bayes classifier (R e1071). TCRdb cleaned the public reads at Q25 with fastp, built clones with MiXCR and kept in-frame beta chains. Rows merge per CDR3 protein into single entries with the most common DNA and genes. These V and J calls rely on TCRdb rather than the paper's analysis. The sample records tens of thousands of distinct CDR3 sequences, less than 50% of which are singletons. About 6% of the sample comes from the top ten.

The chain is assembled from TRBV7-3 and TRBJ2-3, and 10 junctional nucleotides match TRBD2. The TCR was taken from a woman aged 50 to 60 with Graves' hyperthyroidism that later progressed to Graves' ophthalmopathy. Material for sequencing was blood. For the CDR3, the sequence is CASSLTRTSGLDTQYF. At the DNA level, the sequence is TGTGCCAGCAGCTTAACGAGGACTAGCGGACTAGATACGCAGTATTTT.